This note documents a single T cell receptor beta chain sequence. Repertoires were generated with immunoSEQ multiplex PCR, while TCRdb's copy carries only in-frame clones and drops some. There are about 41,000 clones in the sample; around 85% occur only once, and 4% to 5% lies in the top ten. This sample is drawn from a study of immune evolution from preneoplasia to lung adenocarcinoma. CDR1 is SQVTM and CDR2 is ANQGSEA in the germline V gene. V was pared by 7 bases and J by 4 bases, with 8 bases between. The CDR3 is 11 amino acids. Sequenced sample: FFPE invasive lung adenocarcinoma tissue. The chain links TRBV29-1 to TRBJ1-3, with D unclear. This receptor was identified in a person in their 60s with lung adenocarcinoma. Here the CDR3 reads CSATQGNTIYF. The CDR3 nucleotides are TGCAGCGCGACCCAGGGAAACACCATATATTTT.